These T cell receptor beta chains were read from a single sample in a study of technical replicates of blood from a handful of donors. Sequencing used immunoSEQ multiplex PCR; TCRdb keeps in-frame clones, though not all of them. The table has about 82,000 clones, roughly 93% seen once; the top ten hold around 0.37%. Sequenced: T cells isolated from PBMCs. The receptors stem from a human donor in good health. The CDR3 runs from the conserved cysteine through the conserved F or W. Each record gives: V gene, clone size, J gene, D gene, CDR3 protein, CDR3 DNA. D genes are given only for firm matches. Expanded clones are given a class, and other clones once, few, many or no size at all.

>TRBV5-1|.|TRBJ1-1|.
CASSGPAGAMNTEAFF
TGCGCCAGCAGCGGGCCCGCAGGGGCCATGAACACTGAAGCTTTCTTT
>TRBV27|.|TRBJ1-1|TRBD1
CASSSQGRGTEAFF
TGTGCCAGCAGTTCACAGGGGCGAGGGACTGAAGCTTTCTTT
>TRBV18|.|TRBJ1-5|.
CASSPVRGFSNQPQHF
TGTGCCAGCTCACCAGTTCGAGGATTTAGCAATCAGCCCCAGCATTTT
>TRBV19|.|TRBJ2-1|.
CASSSGTGITYNEQFF
TGTGCCAGTAGTTCCGGAACAGGGATCACCTACAATGAGCAGTTCTTC
>TRBV12-5|.|TRBJ1-1|.
CASGLVSTEAFF
TGTGCTAGTGGTTTGGTTAGCACTGAAGCTTTCTTT
>TRBV7-8|.|TRBJ2-1|.
CASSLAAGVDNEQFF
TGTGCCAGCAGCTTAGCGGCGGGTGTCGACAATGAGCAGTTCTTC
>TRBV2|few|TRBJ2-1|.
CASSSGYGQFF
TGTGCCAGCAGTTCAGGGTATGGGCAGTTCTTC
>TRBV30|few|TRBJ1-1|.
CAWSLAGYTEAFF
TGTGCCTGGAGCCTTGCGGGGTATACTGAAGCTTTCTTT
>TRBV2|.|TRBJ2-5|TRBD2
CASRTTGTSGRAETQYF
TGTGCCAGCAGAACCACCGGGACTAGCGGGAGGGCAGAGACCCAGTACTTC
>TRBV7-9|.|TRBJ2-7|TRBD2
CASSLVPAGGYEQYF
TGTGCCAGCAGCTTAGTACCAGCGGGAGGGTACGAGCAGTACTTC
>TRBV5-1|.|TRBJ2-1|TRBD2
CASSLRETSGRGSYNEQFF
TGCGCCAGCAGCTTGAGGGAGACTAGCGGGAGGGGGTCCTACAATGAGCAGTTCTTC
>TRBV2|.|TRBJ1-5|TRBD1
CASSDGQGNQPQHF
TGTGCCAGCAGTGATGGACAGGGCAATCAGCCCCAGCATTTT
>TRBV14|few|TRBJ1-1|TRBD1
CASSLTGGTEAFF
TGTGCCAGCAGCCTAACAGGGGGCACTGAAGCTTTCTTT
>TRBV5-1|.|TRBJ1-1|.
CASSTPGQFEAFF
TGCGCCAGCAGCACCCCTGGACAGTTTGAAGCTTTCTTT
>TRBV7-8|.|TRBJ1-5|.
CASSPRGFQPQHF
TGTGCCAGCAGCCCCAGGGGATTTCAGCCCCAGCATTTT
>TRBV28|.|TRBJ1-1|.
CASSLVHRVPTEAFF
TGTGCCAGCAGTTTAGTTCACAGGGTCCCCACTGAAGCTTTCTTT
>TRBV5-6|.|TRBJ1-2|.
CASCKFQASGYTF
TGTGCCAGCTGCAAGTTCCAAGCGAGTGGCTACACCTTC
>TRBV6-5|.|TRBJ1-3|.
CASSYSGAIYF
TGTGCCAGCAGTTATTCGGGGGCCATATATTTT
>TRBV7-8|once|TRBJ2-7|TRBD2
CASSPTRLAGESSYEQYF
TGTGCCAGCAGCCCGACTAGACTAGCGGGGGAGAGCTCCTACGAGCAGTACTTC
>TRBV30|.|TRBJ2-6|TRBD2
CAWSLGGRSLEANVLTF
TGTGCCTGGAGTTTAGGCGGGAGGTCCCTCGAGGCCAACGTCCTGACTTTC
>TRBV9|.|TRBJ2-1|TRBD1
CASSVAGGTGANEQFF
TGTGCCAGCAGCGTAGCTGGTGGGACAGGGGCCAATGAGCAGTTCTTC
>TRBV5-1|.|TRBJ1-4|TRBD1
CASSIGQGNEKLFF
TGCGCCAGCAGCATAGGACAGGGGAATGAAAAACTGTTTTTT
>TRBV5-1|.|TRBJ2-1|TRBD2
CASAFSGEGEQFF
TGCGCCAGCGCCTTTTCGGGGGAGGGTGAGCAGTTCTTC
>TRBV2|.|TRBJ2-1|.
CASYGPVTNEQFF
TGTGCCAGCTATGGGCCAGTTACCAATGAGCAGTTCTTC
>TRBV2|.|TRBJ2-1|.
CASSEWQASYNEQFF
TGTGCCAGCAGTGAATGGCAGGCGTCCTACAATGAGCAGTTCTTC
>TRBV29-1|.|TRBJ1-1|TRBD1
CSGTDRGTEAFF
TGCAGCGGGACGGACAGGGGGACTGAAGCTTTCTTT
>TRBV27|.|TRBJ2-1|.
CASRMTGLYNEQFF
TGTGCCAGCAGGATGACTGGATTATACAATGAGCAGTTCTTC
>TRBV5-6|.|TRBJ2-7|.
CASSLSGNEQYF
TGTGCCAGCAGCCTATCAGGGAACGAGCAGTACTTC
>TRBV19|once|TRBJ1-5|.
CASSMGRAQPQHF
TGTGCCAGTAGTATGGGCAGGGCACAGCCCCAGCATTTT
>TRBV19|.|TRBJ2-3|.
CASSPPTDTQYF
TGTGCCAGTAGTCCCCCGACAGATACGCAGTATTTT
>TRBV29-1|.|TRBJ2-2|TRBD1
CSVERDRGASELFF
TGCAGCGTTGAAAGGGACAGGGGAGCCTCGGAGCTGTTTTTT
>TRBV4-3|.|TRBJ1-2|TRBD1
CASSQEDRGLGYTF
TGCGCCAGCAGCCAAGAGGACAGGGGGCTGGGCTACACCTTC
>TRBV6-5|.|TRBJ1-4|.
CASSRDTGREKLFF
TGTGCCAGCAGCAGGGACACGGGACGTGAAAAACTGTTTTTT
>TRBV27|.|TRBJ2-3|TRBD1
CASSSIGQGTDTQYF
TGTGCCAGCAGTTCCATCGGACAGGGTACAGATACGCAGTATTTT
>TRBV5-4|.|TRBJ2-3|.
CASSLAGSTDTQYF
TGTGCCAGCAGCTTGGCAGGGAGCACAGATACGCAGTATTTT
>TRBV9|.|TRBJ1-5|TRBD1
CASSVEGASNQPQHF
TGTGCCAGCAGCGTAGAGGGGGCCAGCAATCAGCCCCAGCATTTT
>TRBV6-5|.|TRBJ1-4|.
CASSYSSATNEKLFF
TGTGCCAGCAGTTACTCCTCAGCAACTAATGAAAAACTGTTTTTT
>TRBV28|.|TRBJ1-5|TRBD1
CASSPGTGSVRPQHF
TGTGCCAGCAGTCCCGGGACAGGGTCCGTTAGGCCCCAGCATTTT
>TRBV7-9|.|TRBJ2-1|TRBD2
CASSLLAERNEQFF
TGTGCCAGCAGCTTACTAGCGGAGCGAAATGAGCAGTTCTTC
>TRBV6-5|.|TRBJ1-1|TRBD1
CASSLDRGREAFF
TGTGCCAGCAGTCTAGACAGGGGGCGCGAAGCTTTCTTT
>TRBV27|once|TRBJ2-7|TRBD2
CASSSPLRRLAGSEQYF
TGTGCCAGCAGTTCCCCTCTCCGCAGACTAGCGGGAAGCGAGCAGTACTTC
>TRBV27|.|TRBJ2-5|TRBD2
CASGGLAGLRETQYF
TGTGCCAGCGGGGGACTAGCGGGTCTCCGGGAGACCCAGTACTTC
>TRBV4-2|once|TRBJ2-1|.
CASSQGASPQTDEQFF
TGTGCCAGCAGCCAAGGGGCGAGCCCCCAAACGGATGAGCAGTTCTTC
>TRBV5-4|.|TRBJ1-2|.
CASSLGTGSYGYTF
TGTGCCAGCAGCTTGGGAACAGGGAGCTATGGCTACACCTTC
>TRBV2|.|TRBJ1-1|TRBD1
CASSRQGESTEAFF
TGTGCCAGCAGCCGACAGGGAGAGAGCACTGAAGCTTTCTTT
>TRBV7-6|.|TRBJ2-7|.
CASSLNSVVYEQYF
TGTGCCAGCAGCTTGAACAGTGTTGTCTACGAGCAGTACTTC
>TRBV7-7|.|TRBJ2-3|TRBD1
CASSADRGGFTDTQYF
TGTGCTAGCAGCGCCGACAGGGGAGGATTCACAGATACGCAGTATTTT
>TRBV14|.|TRBJ2-7|TRBD2
CASSAWTSGEKLRVAYEQYF
TGTGCCAGCAGCGCGTGGACTAGCGGTGAAAAGTTGAGGGTAGCCTACGAGCAGTACTTC
>TRBV6-6|.|TRBJ2-2|TRBD1
CASSYQGVTGELFF
TGTGCCAGCAGTTATCAGGGGGTCACCGGGGAGCTGTTTTTT
>TRBV15|.|TRBJ2-5|TRBD1
CATSLWDREKETQYF
TGTGCCACCAGCTTATGGGACAGGGAAAAAGAGACCCAGTACTTC